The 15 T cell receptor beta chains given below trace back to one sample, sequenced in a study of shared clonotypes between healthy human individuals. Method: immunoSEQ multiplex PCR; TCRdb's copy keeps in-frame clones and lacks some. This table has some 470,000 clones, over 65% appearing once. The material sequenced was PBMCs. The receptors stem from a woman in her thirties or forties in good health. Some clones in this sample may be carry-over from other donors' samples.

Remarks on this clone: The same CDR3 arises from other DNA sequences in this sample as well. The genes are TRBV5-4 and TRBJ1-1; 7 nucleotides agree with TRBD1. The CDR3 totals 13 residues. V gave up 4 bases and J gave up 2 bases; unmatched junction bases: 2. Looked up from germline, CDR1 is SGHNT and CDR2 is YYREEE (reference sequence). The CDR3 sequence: CASSRGGNTEAFF. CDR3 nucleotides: TGTGCCAGCAGCCGAGGGGGCAACACTGAAGCTTTCTTT.

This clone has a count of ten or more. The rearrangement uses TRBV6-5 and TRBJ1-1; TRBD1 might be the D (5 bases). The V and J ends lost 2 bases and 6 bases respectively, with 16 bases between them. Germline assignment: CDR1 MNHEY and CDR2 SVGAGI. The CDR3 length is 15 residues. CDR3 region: CASSYAGRGSSEAFF. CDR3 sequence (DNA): TGTGCCAGCAGTTACGCGGGACGGGGTTCATCTGAAGCTTTCTTT.

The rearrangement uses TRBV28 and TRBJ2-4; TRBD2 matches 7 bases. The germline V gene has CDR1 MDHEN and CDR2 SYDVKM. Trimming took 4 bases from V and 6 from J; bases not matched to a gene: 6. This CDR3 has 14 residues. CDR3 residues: CASSSGLLTNIQYF. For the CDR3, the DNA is TGTGCCAGCAGTTCGGGACTACTAACAAACATTCAGTACTTC.

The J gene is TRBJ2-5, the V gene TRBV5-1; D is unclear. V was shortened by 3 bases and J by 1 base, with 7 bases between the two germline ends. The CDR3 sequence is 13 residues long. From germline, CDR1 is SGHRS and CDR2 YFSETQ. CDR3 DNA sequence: TGCGCCAGCAGCTGGCAGCTCCAAGAGACCCAGTACTTC. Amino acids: CASSWQLQETQYF.

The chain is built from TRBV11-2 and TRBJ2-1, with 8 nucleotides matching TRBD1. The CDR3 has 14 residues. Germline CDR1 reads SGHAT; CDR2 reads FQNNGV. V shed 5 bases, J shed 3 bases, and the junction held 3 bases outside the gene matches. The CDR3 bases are TGTGCCAGCAGCGTAGGGACAGGCTACAATGAGCAGTTCTTC. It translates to CASSVGTGYNEQFF.

This CDR3 reads CASSFAGGEYF. CDR3 DNA sequence: TGTGCCAGCAGTTTCGCGGGAGGAGAGTACTTC. This chain links TRBV28 with TRBJ2-7, with 8 bases fitting TRBD2. Per germline, CDR1 MDHEN and CDR2 SYDVKM. CDR3 length: 11 amino acids. V lost 3 bases, J lost 11 bases, and 3 bases stayed unmatched.

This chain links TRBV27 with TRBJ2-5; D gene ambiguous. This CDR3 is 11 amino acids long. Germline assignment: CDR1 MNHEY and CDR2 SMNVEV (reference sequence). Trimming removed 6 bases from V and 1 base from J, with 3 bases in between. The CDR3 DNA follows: TGTGCCAGCAGACTCCAAGAGACCCAGTACTTC. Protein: CASRLQETQYF.

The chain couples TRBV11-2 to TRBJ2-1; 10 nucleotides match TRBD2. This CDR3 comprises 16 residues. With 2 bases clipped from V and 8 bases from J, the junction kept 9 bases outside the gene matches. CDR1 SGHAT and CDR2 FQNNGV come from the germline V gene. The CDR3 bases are TGTGCCAGCAGCTTAAACCTAGCGGGAGAGGGCTATGAGCAGTTCTTC. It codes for CASSLNLAGEGYEQFF.

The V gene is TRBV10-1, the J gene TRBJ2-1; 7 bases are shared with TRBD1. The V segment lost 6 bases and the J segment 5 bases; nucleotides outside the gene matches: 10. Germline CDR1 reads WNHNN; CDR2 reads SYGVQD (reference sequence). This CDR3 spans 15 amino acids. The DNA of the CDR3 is TGCGCCAGCAGCCCCGGGACAGCCATGAACAATGAGCAGTTCTTC. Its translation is CASSPGTAMNNEQFF.

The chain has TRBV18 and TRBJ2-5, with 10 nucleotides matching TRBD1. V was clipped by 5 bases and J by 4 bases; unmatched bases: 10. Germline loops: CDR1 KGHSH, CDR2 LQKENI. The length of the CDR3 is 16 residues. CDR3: CASSARQGAPGETQYF. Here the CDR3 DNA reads TGTGCCAGCTCAGCCCGACAGGGGGCGCCCGGAGAGACCCAGTACTTC.

CDR3 region: CASSPGQIPVGNTIYF. The DNA of the CDR3 is TGTGCCAGCAGTCCGGGACAGATCCCTGTCGGAAACACCATATATTTT. This chain connects TRBV27 to TRBJ1-3; TRBD1 matches 7 bases. With V trimmed by 5 bases and J by 4 bases, 11 bases remained unmatched. The CDR3 has 16 residues. Germline CDR1 reads MNHEY; CDR2 reads SMNVEV (reference sequence).

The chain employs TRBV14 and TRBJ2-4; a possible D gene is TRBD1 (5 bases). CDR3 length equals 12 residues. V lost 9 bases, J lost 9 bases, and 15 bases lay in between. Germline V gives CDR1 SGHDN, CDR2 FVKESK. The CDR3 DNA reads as TGTGCCAGTGGCCCCCGGCAGGGCATTCAGTACTTC. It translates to CASGPRQGIQYF.

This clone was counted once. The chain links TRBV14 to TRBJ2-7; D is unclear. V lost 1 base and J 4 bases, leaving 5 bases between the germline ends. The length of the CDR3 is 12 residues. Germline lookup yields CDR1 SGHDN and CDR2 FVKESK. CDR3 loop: CASSQGRYEQYF. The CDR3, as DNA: TGTGCCAGCAGCCAAGGTCGGTACGAGCAGTACTTC.

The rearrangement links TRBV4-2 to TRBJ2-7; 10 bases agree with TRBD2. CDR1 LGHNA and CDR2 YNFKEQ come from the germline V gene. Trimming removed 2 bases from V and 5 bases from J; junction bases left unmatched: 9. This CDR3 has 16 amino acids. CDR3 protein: CASSQPLAGGPDEQYF. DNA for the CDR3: TGTGCCAGCAGCCAACCATTAGCGGGAGGTCCGGACGAGCAGTACTTC.

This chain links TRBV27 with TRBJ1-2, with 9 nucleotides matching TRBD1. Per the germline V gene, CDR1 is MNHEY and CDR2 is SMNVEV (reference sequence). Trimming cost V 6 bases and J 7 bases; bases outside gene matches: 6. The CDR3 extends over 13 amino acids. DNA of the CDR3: TGTGCCAGCAGCAGGACAGGGGCAAGTGGCTACACCTTC. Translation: CASSRTGASGYTF.